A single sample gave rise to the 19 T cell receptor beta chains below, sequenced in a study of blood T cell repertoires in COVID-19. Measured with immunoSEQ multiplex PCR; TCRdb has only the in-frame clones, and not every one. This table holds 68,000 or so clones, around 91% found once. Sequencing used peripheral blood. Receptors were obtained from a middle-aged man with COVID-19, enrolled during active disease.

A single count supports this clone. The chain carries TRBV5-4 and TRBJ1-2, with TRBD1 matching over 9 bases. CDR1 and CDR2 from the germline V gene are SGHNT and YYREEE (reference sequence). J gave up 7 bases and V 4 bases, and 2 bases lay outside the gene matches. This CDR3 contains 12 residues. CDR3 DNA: TGTGCCAGCAGCGCGACAGGGGGTGGCTACACCTTC. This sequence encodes CASSATGGGYTF.

In nucleotides, the CDR3 is TGTGCCAGCAGCTTCTCGGGACAGTCAGATACGCAGTATTTT. Translation gives CASSFSGQSDTQYF. This sequence joins TRBV7-2 and TRBJ2-3; TRBD1 aligns across 7 bases. Germline assignment: CDR1 SGHTA and CDR2 FQGNSA. Unmatched junction bases numbered 4, after V lost 3 bases and J lost 4 bases. CDR3 length: 14 residues.

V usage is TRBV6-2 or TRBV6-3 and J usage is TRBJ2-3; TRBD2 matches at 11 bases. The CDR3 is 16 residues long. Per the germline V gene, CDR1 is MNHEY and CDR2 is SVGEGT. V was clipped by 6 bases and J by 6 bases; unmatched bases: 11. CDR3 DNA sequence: TGTGCCAGCAGACCTACTAGCGGGAGTTTAGGGGATACGCAGTATTTT. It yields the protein CASRPTSGSLGDTQYF.

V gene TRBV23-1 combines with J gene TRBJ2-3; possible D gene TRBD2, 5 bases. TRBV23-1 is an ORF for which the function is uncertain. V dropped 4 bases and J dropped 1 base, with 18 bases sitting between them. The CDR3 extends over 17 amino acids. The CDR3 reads CASSPPADSSRTDTQYF. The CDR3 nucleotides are TGCGCCAGCAGTCCCCCGGCGGACTCCTCTCGCACAGATACGCAGTATTTT.

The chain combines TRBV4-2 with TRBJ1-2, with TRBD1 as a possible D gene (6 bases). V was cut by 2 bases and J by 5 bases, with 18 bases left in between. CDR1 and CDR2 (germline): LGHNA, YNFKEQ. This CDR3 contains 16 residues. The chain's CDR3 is CASSQPGDQGRYGYTF. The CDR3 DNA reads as TGTGCCAGCAGCCAACCAGGCGATCAGGGGAGATATGGCTACACCTTC.

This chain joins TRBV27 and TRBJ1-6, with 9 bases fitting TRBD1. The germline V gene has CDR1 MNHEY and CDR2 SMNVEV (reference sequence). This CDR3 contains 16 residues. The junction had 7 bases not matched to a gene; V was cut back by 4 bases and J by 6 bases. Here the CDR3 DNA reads TGTGCCAGCAGTTGGACAGGGGTTGTTGGTAATTCACCCCTCCACTTT. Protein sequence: CASSWTGVVGNSPLHF.

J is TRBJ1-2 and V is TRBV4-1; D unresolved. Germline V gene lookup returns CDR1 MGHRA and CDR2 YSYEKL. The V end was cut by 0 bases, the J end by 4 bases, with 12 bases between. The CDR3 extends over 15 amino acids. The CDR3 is CASSQEIRAGYGYTF. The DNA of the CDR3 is TGCGCCAGCAGCCAAGAAATTAGAGCCGGCTATGGCTACACCTTC.

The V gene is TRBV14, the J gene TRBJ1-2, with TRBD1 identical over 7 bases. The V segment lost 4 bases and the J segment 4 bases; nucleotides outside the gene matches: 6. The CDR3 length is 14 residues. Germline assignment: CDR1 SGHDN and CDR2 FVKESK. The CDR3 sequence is CASSRDRVTYGYTF. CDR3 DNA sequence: TGTGCCAGCAGCCGAGACAGGGTTACCTATGGCTACACCTTC.

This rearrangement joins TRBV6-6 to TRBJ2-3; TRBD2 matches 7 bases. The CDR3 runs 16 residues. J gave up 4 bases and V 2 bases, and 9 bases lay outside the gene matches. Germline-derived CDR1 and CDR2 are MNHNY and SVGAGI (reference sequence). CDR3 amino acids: CASSYGGSGLPDTQYF. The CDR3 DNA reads TGTGCCAGCAGTTACGGCGGGAGCGGTTTACCAGATACGCAGTATTTT.

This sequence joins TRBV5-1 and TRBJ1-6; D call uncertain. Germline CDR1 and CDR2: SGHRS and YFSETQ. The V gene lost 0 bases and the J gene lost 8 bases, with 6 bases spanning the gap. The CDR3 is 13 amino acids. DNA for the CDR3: TGCGCCAGCAGCTTGGCGGTGGATTCACCCCTCCACTTT. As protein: CASSLAVDSPLHF.

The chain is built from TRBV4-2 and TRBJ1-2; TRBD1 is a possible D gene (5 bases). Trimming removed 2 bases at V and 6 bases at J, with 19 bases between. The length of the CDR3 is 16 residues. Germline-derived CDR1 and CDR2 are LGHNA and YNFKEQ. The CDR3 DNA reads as TGTGCCAGCAGCCAATCCCAAAGCGGAGGGGAAGATGGCTACACCTTC. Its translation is CASSQSQSGGEDGYTF.

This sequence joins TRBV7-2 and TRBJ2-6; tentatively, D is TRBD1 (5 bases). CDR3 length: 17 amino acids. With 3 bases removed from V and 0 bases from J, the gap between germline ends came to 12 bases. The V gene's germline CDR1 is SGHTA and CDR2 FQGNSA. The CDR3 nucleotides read TGTGCCAGCAGCTTCTGGCGAGACAGCTCTGGGGCCAACGTCCTGACTTTC. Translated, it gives CASSFWRDSSGANVLTF.

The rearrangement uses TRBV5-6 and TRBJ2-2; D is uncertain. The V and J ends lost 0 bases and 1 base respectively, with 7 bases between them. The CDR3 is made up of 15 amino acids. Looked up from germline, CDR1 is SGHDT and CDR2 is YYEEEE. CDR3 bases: TGTGCCAGCAGCTTGGTTGCCAGGAACACCGGGGAGCTGTTTTTT. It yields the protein CASSLVARNTGELFF.

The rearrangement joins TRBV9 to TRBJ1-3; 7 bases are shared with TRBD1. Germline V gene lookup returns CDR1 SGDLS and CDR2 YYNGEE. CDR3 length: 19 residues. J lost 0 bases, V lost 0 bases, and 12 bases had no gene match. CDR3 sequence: CASSVEGAGGQTSGNTIYF. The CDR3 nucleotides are TGTGCCAGCAGCGTAGAGGGCGCTGGGGGACAGACCTCTGGAAACACCATATATTTT.

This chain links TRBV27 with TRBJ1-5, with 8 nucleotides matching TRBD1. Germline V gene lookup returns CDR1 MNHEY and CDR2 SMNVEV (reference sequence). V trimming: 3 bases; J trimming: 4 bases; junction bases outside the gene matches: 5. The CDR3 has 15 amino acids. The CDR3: CASSLFTGGNQPQHF. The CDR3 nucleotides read TGTGCCAGCAGTTTGTTTACAGGGGGGAATCAGCCCCAGCATTTT.

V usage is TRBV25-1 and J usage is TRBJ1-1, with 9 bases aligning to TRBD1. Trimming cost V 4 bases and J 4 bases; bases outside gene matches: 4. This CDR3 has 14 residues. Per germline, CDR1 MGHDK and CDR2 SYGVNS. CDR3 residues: CASSADRGGTEAFF. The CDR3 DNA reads TGTGCCAGCAGTGCCGACAGGGGGGGCACTGAAGCTTTCTTT.

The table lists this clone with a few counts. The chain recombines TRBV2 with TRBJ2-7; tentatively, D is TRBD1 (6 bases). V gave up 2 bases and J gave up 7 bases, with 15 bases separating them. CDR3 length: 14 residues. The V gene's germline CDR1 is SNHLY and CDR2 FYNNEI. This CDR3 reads CASSENRDMGEQYF. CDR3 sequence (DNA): TGTGCCAGCAGTGAAAACAGGGATATGGGGGAGCAGTACTTC.

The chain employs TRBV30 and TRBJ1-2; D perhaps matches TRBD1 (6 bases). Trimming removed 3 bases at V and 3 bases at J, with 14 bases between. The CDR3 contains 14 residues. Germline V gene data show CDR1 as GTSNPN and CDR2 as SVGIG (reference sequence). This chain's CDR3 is CAWRGQGFYYGYTF. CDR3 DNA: TGTGCCTGGAGAGGTCAGGGGTTTTACTATGGCTACACCTTC.

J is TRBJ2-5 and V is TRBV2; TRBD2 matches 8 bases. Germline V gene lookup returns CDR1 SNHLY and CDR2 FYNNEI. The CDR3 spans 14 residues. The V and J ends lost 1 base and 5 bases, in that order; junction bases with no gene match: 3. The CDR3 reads CASSEGLASETQYF. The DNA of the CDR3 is TGTGCCAGCAGTGAAGGACTAGCGAGCGAGACCCAGTACTTC. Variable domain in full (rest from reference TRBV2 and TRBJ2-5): EPEVTQTPSHQVTQMGQEVILRCVPISNHLYFYWYRQILGQKVEFLVSFYNNEISEKSEIFDDQFSVERPDGSNFTLKIRSTKLEDSAMYFCASSEGLASETQYFGPGTRLLVL.